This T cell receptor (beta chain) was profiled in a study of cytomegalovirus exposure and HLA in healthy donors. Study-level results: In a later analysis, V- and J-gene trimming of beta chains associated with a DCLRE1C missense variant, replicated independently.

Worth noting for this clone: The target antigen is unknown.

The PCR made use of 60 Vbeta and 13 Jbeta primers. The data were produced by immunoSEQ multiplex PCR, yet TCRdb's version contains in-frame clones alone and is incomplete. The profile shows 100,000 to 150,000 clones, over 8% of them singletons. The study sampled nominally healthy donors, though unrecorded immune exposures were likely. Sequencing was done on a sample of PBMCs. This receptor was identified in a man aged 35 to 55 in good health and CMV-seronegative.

The CDR3 sequence: CAWSRGHETQYF. CDR3 nucleotides: TGTGCCTGGAGTAGGGGGCACGAGACCCAGTACTTC. The chain combines TRBV30 with TRBJ2-5; 7 nucleotides line up with TRBD1. CDR1 is GTSNPN and CDR2 is SVGIG in the germline V gene (reference sequence). V shed 2 bases and J 5 bases; nucleotides not matched to a gene: 2. This CDR3 comprises 12 residues.